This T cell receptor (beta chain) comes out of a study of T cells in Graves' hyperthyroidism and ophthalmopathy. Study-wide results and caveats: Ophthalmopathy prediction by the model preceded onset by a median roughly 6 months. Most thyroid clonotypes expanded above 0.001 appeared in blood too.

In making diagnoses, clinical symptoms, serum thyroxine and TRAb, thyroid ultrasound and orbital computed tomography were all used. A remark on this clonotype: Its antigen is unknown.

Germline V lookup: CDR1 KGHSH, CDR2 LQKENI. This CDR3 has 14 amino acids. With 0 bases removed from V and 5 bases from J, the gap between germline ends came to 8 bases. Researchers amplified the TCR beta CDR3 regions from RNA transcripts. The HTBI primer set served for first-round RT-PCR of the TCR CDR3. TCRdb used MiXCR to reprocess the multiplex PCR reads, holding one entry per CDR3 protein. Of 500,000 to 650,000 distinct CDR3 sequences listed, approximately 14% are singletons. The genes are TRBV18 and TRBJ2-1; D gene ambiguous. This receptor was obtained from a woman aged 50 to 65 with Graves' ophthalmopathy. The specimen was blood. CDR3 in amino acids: CASSPPAVDNEQFF. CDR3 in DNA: TGTGCCAGCTCACCACCGGCGGTTGACAATGAGCAGTTCTTC.